Listed below are T cell receptor beta chains from one sample, sequenced in a study of T cells in localized non-small cell lung cancer. Data came from immunoSEQ multiplex PCR; TCRdb stores just in-frame clones and leaves some out. In the table there are more than 30,000 clones, just under 80% of which are singletons. Sample: peripheral blood, taken before any cancer treatment. These receptors were taken from a male donor older than 55 with stage II squamous cell lung carcinoma. Both conserved end residues are part of each CDR3. Fields, in order: J gene, D gene, clone size, V gene, CDR3 DNA, CDR3 protein. The D gene is left open where the match is weak. Rows may omit the clone size; those that give it use once, few, many or a size class.

j_gene: TRBJ2-6
d_gene: TRBD1
abundance: .
v_gene: TRBV30
CDR3nt: TGTGCCTGGAGTGTACGGTCCCCAGGGGGCTGGGCCAACGTCCTGACTTTC
CDR3aa: CAWSVRSPGGWANVLTF

j_gene: TRBJ2-7
d_gene: TRBD1
abundance: .
v_gene: TRBV30
CDR3nt: TGTGCCTGGAGGCGGGAGGGGACAGGGGGGACCTACGAGCAGTACTTC
CDR3aa: CAWRREGTGGTYEQYF

j_gene: TRBJ1-6
d_gene: .
abundance: .
v_gene: TRBV11-1
CDR3nt: TGTGCCAGCAGCCCTGGACGGAATAATTCACCCCTCCACTTT
CDR3aa: CASSPGRNNSPLHF

j_gene: TRBJ1-1
d_gene: .
abundance: .
v_gene: TRBV5-1
CDR3nt: TGCGCCAGCAGCTTGGAAATTTACACTGAAGCTTTCTTT
CDR3aa: CASSLEIYTEAFF

j_gene: TRBJ2-7
d_gene: TRBD1
abundance: .
v_gene: TRBV27
CDR3nt: TGTGCCGGAGCATTTCTCTCAGGACAGGGCAGCTCCTACGAGCAGTACTTC
CDR3aa: CAGAFLSGQGSSYEQYF

j_gene: TRBJ2-7
d_gene: TRBD2
abundance: .
v_gene: TRBV5-4
CDR3nt: TGTGCCAGCAGTTATAACGGACTAGCGGAAGCCTACGAGCAGTACTTC
CDR3aa: CASSYNGLAEAYEQYF

j_gene: TRBJ2-1
d_gene: TRBD2
abundance: .
v_gene: TRBV4-1
CDR3nt: TGCGCCAGCAGCCCGTACGAGCGGGGGGGAGAATCATATGAGCAGTTCTTC
CDR3aa: CASSPYERGGESYEQFF

j_gene: TRBJ2-2
d_gene: TRBD2
abundance: .
v_gene: TRBV5-6
CDR3nt: TGTGCCAGCAGCCCCTCGGGAGGGGCGATCACCGGGGAGCTGTTTTTT
CDR3aa: CASSPSGGAITGELFF

j_gene: TRBJ2-7
d_gene: .
abundance: .
v_gene: TRBV2
CDR3nt: TGTGCCAGCATATTTAGGGGATACGAGCAGTACTTC
CDR3aa: CASIFRGYEQYF

j_gene: TRBJ1-1
d_gene: TRBD1
abundance: .
v_gene: TRBV5-1
CDR3nt: TGCGCCAGCAGCTACAGGGGGCGTAGCACTGAAGCTTTCTTT
CDR3aa: CASSYRGRSTEAFF

j_gene: TRBJ1-2
d_gene: TRBD1
abundance: .
v_gene: TRBV6-4
CDR3nt: TGTGCCAGCAGTGACGTTGGGACAGCCTGGGGGGGCTACACCTTC
CDR3aa: CASSDVGTAWGGYTF

j_gene: TRBJ1-1
d_gene: .
abundance: few
v_gene: TRBV10-3
CDR3nt: TGTGCCATCGGAGGGCTGGGGACTGAAGCTTTCTTT
CDR3aa: CAIGGLGTEAFF

j_gene: TRBJ2-7
d_gene: .
abundance: .
v_gene: TRBV7-9
CDR3nt: TGTGCCAGCAGCTTAAACGTCGCCAGTTGGTGTTTC
CDR3aa: CASSLNVASWCF

j_gene: TRBJ2-7
d_gene: TRBD2
abundance: few
v_gene: TRBV11-3
CDR3nt: TGTGCCAGCAGCTTAGGGCTAGCGGGAGGAGACGAGCAGTACTTC
CDR3aa: CASSLGLAGGDEQYF

j_gene: TRBJ1-5
d_gene: .
abundance: few
v_gene: TRBV30
CDR3nt: TGTGCCTGGGCCGGGCAGAGCAATCAGCCCCAGCATTTT
CDR3aa: CAWAGQSNQPQHF

j_gene: TRBJ2-1
d_gene: .
abundance: .
v_gene: TRBV7-8
CDR3nt: TGTGCCAGCAGCTTAGGGGCTCTAGTCAATGAGCAGTTCTTC
CDR3aa: CASSLGALVNEQFF

j_gene: TRBJ1-3
d_gene: .
abundance: .
v_gene: TRBV5-6
CDR3nt: TGTGCCAGCAGCTCAGGTAGGGGAGAGGTTCTCTCTGGAAACACCATATATTTT
CDR3aa: CASSSGRGEVLSGNTIYF

j_gene: TRBJ2-5
d_gene: TRBD1
abundance: .
v_gene: TRBV15
CDR3nt: TGTGCCACCAGTGGTGGGACAGGGGGTTGGGAGACCCAGTACTTC
CDR3aa: CATSGGTGGWETQYF

j_gene: TRBJ2-3
d_gene: .
abundance: once
v_gene: TRBV5-6
CDR3nt: TGTGCCAGCAGCTTTCGGGGCCTCCGCACAGATACGCAGTATTTT
CDR3aa: CASSFRGLRTDTQYF

j_gene: TRBJ2-5
d_gene: .
abundance: .
v_gene: TRBV2
CDR3nt: TGTGCCAGCAGTGAAAGTGGGGGCACCGGAGAGACCCAGTACTTC
CDR3aa: CASSESGGTGETQYF

j_gene: TRBJ2-7
d_gene: .
abundance: few
v_gene: TRBV7-2
CDR3nt: TGTGCCAGCAGTTTCGTTACGGTACCCCGCTCCTACGAGCAGTACTTC
CDR3aa: CASSFVTVPRSYEQYF

j_gene: TRBJ1-1
d_gene: .
abundance: .
v_gene: TRBV7-2
CDR3nt: TGTGCCAGCAGCGTGGACGGCCTAGAAACCAGAGGGGCTTTCTTT
CDR3aa: CASSVDGLETRGAFF

j_gene: TRBJ1-2
d_gene: .
abundance: .
v_gene: TRBV7-2
CDR3nt: TGTGCCAGCAGCTTACAAGCTAACTATGGCTACACCTTC
CDR3aa: CASSLQANYGYTF

j_gene: TRBJ2-1
d_gene: .
abundance: .
v_gene: TRBV5-1
CDR3nt: TGCGCCAGCAGGGGGATCTACGTTTACAATGAGCAGTTCTTC
CDR3aa: CASRGIYVYNEQFF

j_gene: TRBJ2-7
d_gene: TRBD1
abundance: few
v_gene: TRBV5-1
CDR3nt: TGCGCCAGCAGCTCAGCCGGGACAGGGGCCTACGAGCAGTACTTC
CDR3aa: CASSSAGTGAYEQYF

j_gene: TRBJ1-1
d_gene: .
abundance: .
v_gene: TRBV7-8
CDR3nt: TGTGCCAGCAGCCTTAAGAACACTGAAGCTTTCTTT
CDR3aa: CASSLKNTEAFF

j_gene: TRBJ1-1
d_gene: .
abundance: .
v_gene: TRBV18
CDR3nt: TGTGCCAGCTCACCACTAATTGGAGGTCTTCCTATGAACACTGAAGCTTTCTTT
CDR3aa: CASSPLIGGLPMNTEAFF

j_gene: TRBJ1-3
d_gene: .
abundance: few
v_gene: TRBV11-2
CDR3nt: TGTGCCAGCAGCCAACAAGGAAACACCATATATTTT
CDR3aa: CASSQQGNTIYF

j_gene: TRBJ1-1
d_gene: .
abundance: .
v_gene: TRBV4-3
CDR3nt: TGCGCCAGCAGCCAAGATGGGTCCACTGAAGCTTTCTTT
CDR3aa: CASSQDGSTEAFF

j_gene: TRBJ1-1
d_gene: .
abundance: .
v_gene: TRBV19
CDR3nt: TGTGCCAGTAGGAGTGGTCCAGCGAACACTGAAGCTTTCTTT
CDR3aa: CASRSGPANTEAFF

j_gene: TRBJ2-7
d_gene: .
abundance: .
v_gene: TRBV7-9
CDR3nt: TGTGCCAGCAGCTTACACGGAGCCTACGAGCAGTACTTC
CDR3aa: CASSLHGAYEQYF

j_gene: TRBJ1-5
d_gene: .
abundance: .
v_gene: TRBV16
CDR3nt: TGTGCCAGCAGCCAAGGGACAAACCACCAGCATTTT
CDR3aa: CASSQGTNHQHF

j_gene: TRBJ2-5
d_gene: TRBD1
abundance: few
v_gene: TRBV6-1
CDR3nt: TGTGCCGGAACCGTCACAGGGGGCGTTGGGACCCAGTACTTC
CDR3aa: CAGTVTGGVGTQYF

j_gene: TRBJ2-2
d_gene: .
abundance: once
v_gene: TRBV11-2
CDR3nt: TGTGCCAGCGTTGGCCGAGGGGTGACCGGGGAGCTGTTTTTT
CDR3aa: CASVGRGVTGELFF

j_gene: TRBJ2-7
d_gene: .
abundance: .
v_gene: TRBV5-5
CDR3nt: TGTGCCAGCAGCTTGCAGGTAGGGCCGATCTACGAGCAGTACTTC
CDR3aa: CASSLQVGPIYEQYF

j_gene: TRBJ2-2
d_gene: TRBD2
abundance: .
v_gene: TRBV29-1
CDR3nt: TGCAGCGTTTCTAGCGGAGCGAACACCGGGGAGCTGTTTTTT
CDR3aa: CSVSSGANTGELFF

j_gene: TRBJ2-7
d_gene: TRBD1
abundance: .
v_gene: TRBV6-5
CDR3nt: TGTGCCAGCAGCTCCGGGGGACAGGGGGCGAGAGAGCAGTACTTC
CDR3aa: CASSSGGQGAREQYF

j_gene: TRBJ2-7
d_gene: TRBD1
abundance: .
v_gene: TRBV7-2
CDR3nt: TGTGCCAGCAGGGGTTACGGGACAGGGGCCTACGAGCAGTACTTC
CDR3aa: CASRGYGTGAYEQYF

j_gene: TRBJ2-7
d_gene: .
abundance: .
v_gene: TRBV28
CDR3nt: TGTGCCAGCACCCCCGGGACACCGGGATCCTACGAGCAGTACTTC
CDR3aa: CASTPGTPGSYEQYF

j_gene: TRBJ2-5
d_gene: TRBD1
abundance: .
v_gene: TRBV10-3
CDR3nt: TGTGCCATCAGGTCAGGGGGAAGTGGGGCAAAGACCCAGTACTTC
CDR3aa: CAIRSGGSGAKTQYF

j_gene: TRBJ2-2
d_gene: .
abundance: once
v_gene: TRBV6-5
CDR3nt: TGTGCCAGCAGTTACTCTTCTAACGATCACGGGGAGCTGTTTTTT
CDR3aa: CASSYSSNDHGELFF

j_gene: TRBJ2-5
d_gene: TRBD2
abundance: .
v_gene: TRBV19
CDR3nt: TGTGCCAGTAGGTCTAGCGGGGAAGAGACCCAGTACTTC
CDR3aa: CASRSSGEETQYF

j_gene: TRBJ2-2
d_gene: .
abundance: .
v_gene: TRBV11-2
CDR3nt: TGTGCCAGCAGCTTATGGGGGGATGCGAACACCGGGGAGCTGTTTTTT
CDR3aa: CASSLWGDANTGELFF

j_gene: TRBJ2-5
d_gene: .
abundance: .
v_gene: TRBV2
CDR3nt: TGTGCCAGCAGTGAATGGTGGGCCCAGTACTTC
CDR3aa: CASSEWWAQYF

j_gene: TRBJ2-7
d_gene: .
abundance: .
v_gene: TRBV21-1
CDR3nt: TGTGCCAGCAGCAAAGTTGCCACCCGCTCCTACGAGCAGTACTTC
CDR3aa: CASSKVATRSYEQYF

j_gene: TRBJ2-1
d_gene: .
abundance: .
v_gene: TRBV28
CDR3nt: TGTGCCAGCAGGATACAGGGTTTTGAGCAGTTCTTC
CDR3aa: CASRIQGFEQFF

j_gene: TRBJ2-1
d_gene: TRBD2
abundance: .
v_gene: TRBV9
CDR3nt: TGTGCCAGCAGCGTAGGGCTAGCGGGCCCCTATGAGCAGTTCTTC
CDR3aa: CASSVGLAGPYEQFF

j_gene: TRBJ2-2
d_gene: TRBD1
abundance: .
v_gene: TRBV7-9
CDR3nt: TGTGCCAGCAGCGCACAGGGGGCCGGGGAGCTGTTTTTT
CDR3aa: CASSAQGAGELFF

j_gene: TRBJ1-1
d_gene: TRBD1
abundance: .
v_gene: TRBV5-1
CDR3nt: TGCGCCAGCAGCTTGCGGACAGGGGGTACTGAAGCTTTCTTT
CDR3aa: CASSLRTGGTEAFF

j_gene: TRBJ1-3
d_gene: .
abundance: once
v_gene: TRBV6-1
CDR3nt: TGTGCCAGTACGAAGCAGGTCTCTGGAAACACCATATATTTT
CDR3aa: CASTKQVSGNTIYF

j_gene: TRBJ1-4
d_gene: .
abundance: .
v_gene: TRBV6-6
CDR3nt: TGTGCCAGCAGTTCCGGAAACAGGGTCGAGGATGAAAAACTGTTTTTT
CDR3aa: CASSSGNRVEDEKLFF

j_gene: TRBJ1-2
d_gene: .
abundance: .
v_gene: TRBV6-5
CDR3nt: TGTGCCAGCAGCCTAAATGGTGGCTACACCTTC
CDR3aa: CASSLNGGYTF

j_gene: TRBJ1-6
d_gene: .
abundance: few
v_gene: TRBV19
CDR3nt: TGTGCCAGTAGCCAATTTGACAGTAATTCACCCCTCCACTTT
CDR3aa: CASSQFDSNSPLHF

j_gene: TRBJ2-5
d_gene: .
abundance: .
v_gene: TRBV10-3
CDR3nt: TGTGCCATCAGAGCGGAAGAGACCCAGTACTTC
CDR3aa: CAIRAEETQYF

j_gene: TRBJ2-5
d_gene: .
abundance: .
v_gene: TRBV2
CDR3nt: TGTGCCGGAGAGGGGGACCGCCAAGAGACCCAGTACTTC
CDR3aa: CAGEGDRQETQYF

j_gene: TRBJ2-1
d_gene: .
abundance: .
v_gene: TRBV4-3
CDR3nt: TGCGCCAGCAGCCAAGTAGGGGTCGGGAATGAGCAGTTCTTC
CDR3aa: CASSQVGVGNEQFF

j_gene: TRBJ2-3
d_gene: .
abundance: .
v_gene: TRBV7-8
CDR3nt: TGTGCCAGCAGCTTGGGGTGGGGCACAGATACGCAGTATTTT
CDR3aa: CASSLGWGTDTQYF

j_gene: TRBJ2-2
d_gene: .
abundance: .
v_gene: TRBV11-1
CDR3nt: TGTGCCAGCAGCTATTCGTGGGACACCGGGGAGCTGTTTTTT
CDR3aa: CASSYSWDTGELFF

j_gene: TRBJ2-5
d_gene: TRBD2
abundance: .
v_gene: TRBV9
CDR3nt: TGTGCCAGCAGCGTAGATCTGGGGACTAGCGGGATTCCGAAGACCCAGTACTTC
CDR3aa: CASSVDLGTSGIPKTQYF